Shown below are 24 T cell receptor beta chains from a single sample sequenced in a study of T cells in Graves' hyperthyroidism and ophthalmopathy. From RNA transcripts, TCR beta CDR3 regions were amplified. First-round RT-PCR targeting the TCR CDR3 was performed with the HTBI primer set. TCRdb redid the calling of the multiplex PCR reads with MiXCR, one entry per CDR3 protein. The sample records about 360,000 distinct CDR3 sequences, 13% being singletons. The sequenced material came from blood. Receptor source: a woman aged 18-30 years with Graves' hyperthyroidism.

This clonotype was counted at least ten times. In DNA form, the CDR3 reads TGCAGTGCTAGAGTTGTAGGATACTACGAGCAGTACTTC. It yields the protein CSARVVGYYEQYF. The chain couples TRBV20-1 to TRBJ2-7; the D is unclear. Trimming stripped 1 base from V and 3 bases from J, with 10 bases between. The CDR3 totals 13 residues. CDR1 and CDR2 (germline): DFQATT, SNEGSKA (reference sequence).

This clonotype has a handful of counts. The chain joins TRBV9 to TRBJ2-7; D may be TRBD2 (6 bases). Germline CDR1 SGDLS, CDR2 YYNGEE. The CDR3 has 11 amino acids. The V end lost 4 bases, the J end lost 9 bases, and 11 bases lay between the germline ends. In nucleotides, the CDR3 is TGTGCCAGCAGCTCCGGAGGGCCGCAGTACTTC. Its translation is CASSSGGPQYF.

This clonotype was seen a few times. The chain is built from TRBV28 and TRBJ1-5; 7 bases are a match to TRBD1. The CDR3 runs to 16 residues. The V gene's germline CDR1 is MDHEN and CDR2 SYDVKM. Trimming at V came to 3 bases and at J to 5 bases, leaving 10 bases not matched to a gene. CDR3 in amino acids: CASSFGPDRNHQPQHF. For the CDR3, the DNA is TGTGCCAGCAGTTTTGGCCCGGACAGGAACCATCAGCCCCAGCATTTT.

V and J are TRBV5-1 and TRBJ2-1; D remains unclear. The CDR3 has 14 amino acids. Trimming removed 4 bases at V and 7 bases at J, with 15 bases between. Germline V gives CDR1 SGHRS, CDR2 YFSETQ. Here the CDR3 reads CASSPGAVSNEQFF. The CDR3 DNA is TGCGCCAGCAGCCCGGGCGCTGTAAGTAATGAGCAGTTCTTC.

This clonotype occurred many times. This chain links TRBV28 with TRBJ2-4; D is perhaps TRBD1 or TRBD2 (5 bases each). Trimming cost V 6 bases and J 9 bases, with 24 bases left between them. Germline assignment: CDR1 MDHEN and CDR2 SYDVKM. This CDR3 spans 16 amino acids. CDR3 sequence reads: CASSQTGTGLTGIQYF. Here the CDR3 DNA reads TGTGCCAGCAGCCAGACGGGGACGGGATTGACGGGCATTCAGTACTTC.

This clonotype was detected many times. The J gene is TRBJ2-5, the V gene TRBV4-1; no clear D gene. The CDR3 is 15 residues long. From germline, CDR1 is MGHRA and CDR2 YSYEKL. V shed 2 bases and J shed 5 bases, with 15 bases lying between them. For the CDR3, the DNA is TGCGCCAGCAGCCAATTGGGCTTTGTACCGGAGACCCAGTACTTC. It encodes CASSQLGFVPETQYF.

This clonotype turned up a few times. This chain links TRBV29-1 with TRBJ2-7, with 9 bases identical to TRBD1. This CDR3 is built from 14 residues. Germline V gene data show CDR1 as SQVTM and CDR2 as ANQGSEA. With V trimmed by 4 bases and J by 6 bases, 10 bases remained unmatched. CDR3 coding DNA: TGCAGCGTTGGTGTAGGGACAGGGTCGAGCGAGCAGTACTTC. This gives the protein CSVGVGTGSSEQYF.

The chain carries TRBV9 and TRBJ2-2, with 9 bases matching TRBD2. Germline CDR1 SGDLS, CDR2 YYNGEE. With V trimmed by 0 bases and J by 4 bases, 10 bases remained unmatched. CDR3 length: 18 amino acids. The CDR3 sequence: CASSVAFRGGVATGELFF. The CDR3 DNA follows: TGTGCCAGCAGCGTAGCCTTCCGCGGGGGGGTGGCCACCGGGGAGCTGTTTTTT.

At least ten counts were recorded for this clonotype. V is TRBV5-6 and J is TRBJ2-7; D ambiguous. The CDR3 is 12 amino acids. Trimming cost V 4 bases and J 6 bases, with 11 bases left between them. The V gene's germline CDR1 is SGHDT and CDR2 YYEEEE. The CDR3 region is CASSIQPSEQYF. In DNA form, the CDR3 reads TGTGCCAGCAGCATACAGCCATCCGAGCAGTACTTC.

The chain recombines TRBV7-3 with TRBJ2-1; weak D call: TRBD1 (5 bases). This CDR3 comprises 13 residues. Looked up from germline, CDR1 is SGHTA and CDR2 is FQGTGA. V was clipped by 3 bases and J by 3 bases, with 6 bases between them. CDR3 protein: CASSLDNYNEQFF. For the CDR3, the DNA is TGTGCCAGCAGCTTGGACAACTACAATGAGCAGTTCTTC.

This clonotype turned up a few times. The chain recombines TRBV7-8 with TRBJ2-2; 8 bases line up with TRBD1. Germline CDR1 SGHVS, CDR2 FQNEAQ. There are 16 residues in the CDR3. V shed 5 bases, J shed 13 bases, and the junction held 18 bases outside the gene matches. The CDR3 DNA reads TGTGCCAGCAGCCCCAGTGGGATCGGACAGGGCTCTGGGCTGTTTTTT. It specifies CASSPSGIGQGSGLFF.

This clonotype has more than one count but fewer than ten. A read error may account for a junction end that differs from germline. The CDR3: CASSLAEAEAQYF. As DNA, the CDR3 is TGTGCCAGCAGCTTAGCGGAGGCAGAGGCCCAGTACTTC. V gene TRBV7-6 combines with J gene TRBJ2-5; possibly TRBD2 for D (5 bases). The CDR3 is 13 amino acids. Germline V gene data show CDR1 as SGHVS and CDR2 as FNYEAQ. Together with reference TRBV7-6 and TRBJ2-5, the CDR3 gives the full variable domain: GAGVSQSPRYKVTKRGQDVALRCDPISGHVSLYWYRQALGQGPEFLTYFNYEAQQDKSGLPNDRFSAERPEGSISTLTIQRTEQRDSAMYRCASSLAEAEAQYFGPGTRLLVL.

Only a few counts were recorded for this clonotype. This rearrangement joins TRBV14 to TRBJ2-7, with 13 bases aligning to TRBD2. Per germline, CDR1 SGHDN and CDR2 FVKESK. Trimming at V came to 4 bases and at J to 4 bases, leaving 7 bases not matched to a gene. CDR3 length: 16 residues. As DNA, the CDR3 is TGTGCCAGCAGCCGCGGACTAGCGGGAGTGGGTTACGAGCAGTACTTC. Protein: CASSRGLAGVGYEQYF. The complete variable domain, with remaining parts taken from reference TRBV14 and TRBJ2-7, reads EAGVTQFPSHSVIEKGQTVTLRCDPISGHDNLYWYRRVMGKEIKFLLHFVKESKQDESGMPNNRFLAERTGGTYSTLKVQPAELEDSGVYFCASSRGLAGVGYEQYFGPGTRLTVT.

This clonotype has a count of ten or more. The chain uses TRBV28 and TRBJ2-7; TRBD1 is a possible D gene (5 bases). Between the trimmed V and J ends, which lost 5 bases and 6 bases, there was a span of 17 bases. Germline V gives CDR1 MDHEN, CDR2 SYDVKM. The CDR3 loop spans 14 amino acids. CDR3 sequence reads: CASSLDDSQFEQYF. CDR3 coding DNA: TGTGCCAGCAGTCTGGACGACAGTCAATTCGAGCAGTACTTC.

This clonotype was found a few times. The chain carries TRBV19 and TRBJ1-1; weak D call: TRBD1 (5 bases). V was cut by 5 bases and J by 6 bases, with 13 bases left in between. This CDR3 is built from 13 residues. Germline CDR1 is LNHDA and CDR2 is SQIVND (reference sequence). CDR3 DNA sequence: TGTGCCAGTAGTGGGGGTGGGTTCGCTGAAGCTTTCTTT. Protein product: CASSGGGFAEAFF.

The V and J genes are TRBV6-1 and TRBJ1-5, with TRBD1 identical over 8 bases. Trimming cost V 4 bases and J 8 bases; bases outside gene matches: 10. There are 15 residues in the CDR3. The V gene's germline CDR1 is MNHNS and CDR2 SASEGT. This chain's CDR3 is CASSANPGGWEPQHF. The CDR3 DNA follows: TGTGCCAGCAGTGCAAATCCAGGGGGCTGGGAGCCCCAGCATTTT.

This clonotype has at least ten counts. The CDR3 protein is CASSTLKGAYEQYF. The CDR3 region has the DNA TGTGCCAGCAGCACCCTCAAAGGAGCCTACGAGCAGTACTTC. The rearrangement joins TRBV11-2 to TRBJ2-7, with D hard to call. This CDR3 is built from 14 residues. The V end lost 5 bases, the J end lost 2 bases, and 13 bases lay between the germline ends. The germline V gene has CDR1 SGHAT and CDR2 FQNNGV.

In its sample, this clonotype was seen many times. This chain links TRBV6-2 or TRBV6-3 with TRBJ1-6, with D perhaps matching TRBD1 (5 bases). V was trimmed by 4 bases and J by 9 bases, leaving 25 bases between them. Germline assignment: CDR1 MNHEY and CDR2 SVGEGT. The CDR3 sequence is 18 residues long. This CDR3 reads CASSFASGTPGPGSPLHF. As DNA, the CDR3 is TGTGCCAGCAGTTTCGCTTCCGGGACCCCGGGTCCGGGTTCACCCCTCCACTTT.

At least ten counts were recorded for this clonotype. The CDR3 spells CASSPTPSGRDYGYTF. The CDR3 coding sequence is TGTGCCAGCAGCCCAACCCCTTCGGGCAGAGACTATGGCTACACCTTC. The chain joins TRBV28 to TRBJ1-2, with D unresolved. The germline V gene has CDR1 MDHEN and CDR2 SYDVKM. V was pared by 6 bases and J by 3 bases, with 20 bases between. The CDR3 contains 16 residues.

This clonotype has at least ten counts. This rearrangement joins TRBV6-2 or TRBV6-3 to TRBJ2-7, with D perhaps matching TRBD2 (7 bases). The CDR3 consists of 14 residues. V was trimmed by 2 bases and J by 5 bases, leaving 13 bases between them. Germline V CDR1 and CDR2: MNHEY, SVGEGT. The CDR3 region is CASSYPWGGDEQYF. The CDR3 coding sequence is TGTGCCAGCAGTTACCCCTGGGGGGGCGACGAGCAGTACTTC.

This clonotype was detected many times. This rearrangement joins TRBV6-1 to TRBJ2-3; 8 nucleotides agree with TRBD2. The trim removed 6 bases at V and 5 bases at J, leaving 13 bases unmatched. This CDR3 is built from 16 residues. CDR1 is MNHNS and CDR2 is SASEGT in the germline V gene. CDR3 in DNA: TGTGCCAGCAGGATAAAGGGACTAGGAGCCCGAGATACGCAGTATTTT. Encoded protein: CASRIKGLGARDTQYF.

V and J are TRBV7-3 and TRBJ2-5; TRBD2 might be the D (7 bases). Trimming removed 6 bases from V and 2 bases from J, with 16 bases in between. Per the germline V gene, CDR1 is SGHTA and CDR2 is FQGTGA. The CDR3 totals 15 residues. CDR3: CASRCGGGGQETQYF. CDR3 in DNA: TGTGCCAGCAGATGCGGGGGCGGGGGACAAGAGACCCAGTACTTC. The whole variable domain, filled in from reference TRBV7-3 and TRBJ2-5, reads GAGVSQTPSNKVTEKGKYVELRCDPISGHTALYWYRQSLGQGPEFLIYFQGTGAADDSGLPNDRFFAVRPEGSVSTLKIQRTERGDSAVYLCASRCGGGGQETQYFGPGTRLLVL.

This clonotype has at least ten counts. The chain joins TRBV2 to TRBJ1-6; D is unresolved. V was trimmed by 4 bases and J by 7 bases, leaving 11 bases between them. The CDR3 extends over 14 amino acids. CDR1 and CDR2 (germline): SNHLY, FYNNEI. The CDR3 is CASSVEGWNSPLHF. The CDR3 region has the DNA TGTGCCAGCAGTGTAGAGGGATGGAATTCACCCCTCCACTTT.

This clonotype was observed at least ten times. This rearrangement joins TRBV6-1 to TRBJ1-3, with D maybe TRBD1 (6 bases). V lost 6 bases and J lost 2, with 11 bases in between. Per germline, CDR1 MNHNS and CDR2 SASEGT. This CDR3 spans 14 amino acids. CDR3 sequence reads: CASSGQLPGNTIYF. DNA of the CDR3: TGTGCCAGCAGCGGACAGCTCCCTGGAAACACCATATATTTT.